At least ten counts were recorded for the clone carrying this TCR beta chain. The CDR3 spans 12 residues. The V end was cut by 2 bases, the J end by 1 base, with 2 bases between. CDR1 MRHNA and CDR2 SNTAGT come from the germline V gene. This sample is drawn from a study of T cells in Graves' hyperthyroidism and ophthalmopathy. It was RNA transcripts that yielded the amplified TCR beta CDR3 regions. The HTBI primer set drove a first-round RT-PCR of the TCR CDR3. TCRdb re-derived calls from the multiplex PCR reads in MiXCR, one entry per CDR3 protein. This repertoire shows around 350,000 distinct CDR3 sequences, 19% found once; its top ten account for about 3.7%.

The chain employs TRBV6-4 and TRBJ1-2; D remains unclear. Sequencing was done on a sample of blood. The sequence came from a woman aged 18-35 years with Graves' hyperthyroidism. The CDR3 loop is CASSDDNYGYTF. CDR3 coding DNA: TGTGCCAGCAGTGACGATAACTATGGCTACACCTTC.